One and the same sample provided the 6 T cell receptor beta chains below, sequenced in a study of blood T cell repertoires in COVID-19. The repertoire was sequenced with immunoSEQ multiplex PCR; TCRdb's copy has only in-frame clones and lacks some. The data contain about 350,000 clones, under 95% of them singletons. The specimen sequenced was peripheral blood. The receptors here all came from a woman between 18 and 29 years old who had recovered from COVID-19.

V is TRBV6-5 and J is TRBJ2-1; 8 bases are shared with TRBD2. V lost 7 bases to trimming and J lost 0 bases; unmatched junction nucleotides: 5. Germline V gives CDR1 MNHEY, CDR2 SVGAGI. This CDR3 region has 15 residues. In nucleotides, the CDR3 is TGTGCCAGCAATTTCCGGGGGGGCTCCTACAATGAGCAGTTCTTC. It codes for CASNFRGGSYNEQFF.

The chain is built from TRBV10-3 and TRBJ1-2, with D perhaps matching TRBD1 (6 bases). Germline V lookup: CDR1 ENHRY, CDR2 SYGVKD. Trimming pared 6 bases from V and 3 bases from J, leaving 14 bases between. The CDR3 length is 14 residues. CDR3 residues: CAIRRQGGDYGYTF. The CDR3 DNA reads as TGTGCCATCAGAAGGCAAGGGGGGGACTATGGCTACACCTTC.

The V and J genes are TRBV25-1 and TRBJ1-4, with D possibly being TRBD1 (5 bases). Germline-derived CDR1 and CDR2 are MGHDK and SYGVNS. V lost 7 bases, J lost 8 bases, and 17 bases lay in between. The CDR3 consists of 14 residues. CDR3 DNA sequence: TGTGCCAGCACTATATGGGGGGTAGGGGAAAAACTGTTTTTT. Translating gives CASTIWGVGEKLFF.

This clone was detected many times. The chain couples TRBV6-2 or TRBV6-3 to TRBJ2-2; D might be TRBD1 (5 bases). V was clipped by 4 bases and J by 5 bases, with 11 bases between them. The CDR3 length is 14 residues. From germline, CDR1 is MNHEY and CDR2 SVGEGT. The CDR3 is CASSLRGLTGELFF. For the CDR3, the DNA is TGTGCCAGCAGTTTAAGGGGATTGACCGGGGAGCTGTTTTTT.

The chain joins TRBV11-2 to TRBJ2-1, with a possible D match to TRBD2 (5 bases). The CDR3 is 17 residues long. V lost 5 bases, J lost 6 bases, and 23 bases lay in between. Looked up from germline, CDR1 is SGHAT and CDR2 is FQNNGV. The CDR3: CASSPNSGAALPNEQFF. The CDR3 DNA follows: TGTGCCAGCAGCCCCAACAGCGGAGCGGCCCTTCCCAATGAGCAGTTCTTC. Full variable domain (rest looked up from reference TRBV11-2 and TRBJ2-1): EAGVAQSPRYKIIEKRQSVAFWCNPISGHATLYWYQQILGQGPKLLIQFQNNGVVDDSQLPKDRFSAERLKGVDSTLKIQPAKLEDSAVYLCASSPNSGAALPNEQFFGPGTRLTVL.

The V and J genes are TRBV24-1 and TRBJ2-2, with TRBD1 matching 8 bases. This CDR3 is 17 amino acids long. Germline CDR1 is KGHDR and CDR2 is SFDVKD. V lost 3 bases and J lost 4; bases outside the gene matches: 9. CDR3 in amino acids: CATSDTTGAKFTGELFF. The CDR3 DNA reads TGTGCCACCAGTGATACGACAGGGGCAAAGTTCACCGGGGAGCTGTTTTTT.